The subject of this entry is one T cell receptor (beta chain). These data come from a study of chemoradiotherapy in HPV16-positive cancers. The protocol was immunoSEQ multiplex PCR, while the TCRdb copy is restricted to in-frame clones and leaves out a portion. Here the sample spans fewer than 40,000 clones, about 80% being singletons. V lost 2 bases and J 0 bases, leaving 11 bases between the germline ends. CDR3 length equals 14 residues. The germline CDR1 and CDR2 sequences are SQVTM and ANQGSEA. This clonotype was obtained from a human donor with HPV-associated anogenital cancer. Material: blood, obtained from a patient who underwent chemoradiotherapy. The genes are TRBV29-1 and TRBJ2-7; D is perhaps TRBD1 (6 bases). The CDR3 nucleotides are TGCAGCGTTGAAAGCGGACAGAGCTCCTACGAGCAGTACTTC. Its protein is CSVESGQSSYEQYF.